Presented here are 6 T cell receptor beta chains from one specimen sequenced in a study of blood T cells in healthy people across ages. With a J-beta primer mix and a sample-barcoded 5' primer, a second PCR ran about 6 to 11 cycles. TCRdb re-called the 5' RACE reads through MiXCR, storing one row per CDR3 protein. This sample yields some 1.5 million distinct CDR3 sequences, of which 28% are seen a single time; 7% to 9% belongs to the top ten. The sample comprised blood. The receptors here all came from a young woman in good health.

Only a few counts were recorded for this clonotype. The rearrangement uses TRBV28 and TRBJ2-4; 7 bases are shared with TRBD2. V shed 6 bases, J shed 5 bases, and the junction held 4 bases outside the gene matches. The V gene's germline CDR1 is MDHEN and CDR2 SYDVKM. The CDR3 is 13 residues long. The CDR3 loop is CASSGGRENIQYF. The CDR3 DNA reads TGTGCCAGCAGCGGGGGGAGGGAAAACATTCAGTACTTC.

The table lists this clonotype with a few counts. The rearrangement links TRBV24-1 to TRBJ2-1; D gene uncertain. The germline CDR1 and CDR2 sequences are KGHDR and SFDVKD. With 6 bases removed from V and 5 bases from J, the gap between germline ends came to 13 bases. The CDR3 runs to 14 residues. CDR3 loop: CATSPPGTNNEQFF. The CDR3 DNA reads TGTGCCACCAGTCCCCCCGGAACCAACAATGAGCAGTTCTTC.

This clonotype was seen more than once but under ten times. A read error may produce the germline difference seen at one junction end. This chain uses TRBV7-2 with TRBJ1-6, with unresolved D. Germline-derived CDR1 and CDR2 are SGHTA and FQGNSA. This CDR3 spans 13 amino acids. The CDR3 loop is CASSPDSGSPPHF. The CDR3 bases are TGTGCCAGCAGCCCGGACTCCGGTTCACCCCCCCACTTT.

This clonotype has a count of ten or more. This rearrangement joins TRBV3-1 to TRBJ2-7; 10 positions match TRBD2. The CDR3 has 15 amino acids. In germline, CDR1 is LGHDT, CDR2 YNNKEL (reference sequence). J lost 3 bases, V lost 6 bases, and 8 bases had no gene match. CDR3 in amino acids: CASSRGTSAYYEQYF. In DNA form, the CDR3 reads TGTGCCAGCAGTCGAGGGACTAGCGCATACTACGAGCAGTACTTC.

Details on this clonotype: This sequence may be a read error, since a much larger clone differs from it by one base. The J gene is TRBJ2-7, the V gene TRBV9; 11 bases agree with TRBD1. Per germline, CDR1 SGDLS and CDR2 YYNGEE. The CDR3 spans 15 residues. CDR3 sequence reads: CASSVGDRGAYAQYF. CDR3 coding DNA: TGTGCCAGCAGCGTGGGGGACAGGGGGGCCTACGCGCAGTACTTC. Full variable domain (remainder filled in from reference TRBV9 and TRBJ2-7): DSGVTQTPKHLITATGQRVTLRCSPRSGDLSVYWYQQSLDQGLQFLIQYYNGEERAKGNILERFSAQQFPDLHSELNLSSLELGDSALYFCASSVGDRGAYAQYFGPGTRLTVT.

This clonotype was picked up a small number of times. The chain is built from TRBV29-1 and TRBJ1-2; D not certain. The V gene lost 8 bases and the J gene lost 6 bases, with 22 bases spanning the gap. Germline CDR1 SQVTM, CDR2 ANQGSEA. This CDR3 region has 14 residues. Here the CDR3 DNA reads TGCAGCACCTCGAGGCAAGGGTCCTGGGATGGCTACACCTTC. It yields the protein CSTSRQGSWDGYTF.